This paragraph reports one TCR beta chain. This sample is drawn from a study of human T cells and chemical hapten exposure. Study summary: Patch tests put 0.01% DPC on the upper back, read at 6 days.

Time point here: pre-sensitization, week 0. Treatment defined: therapeutic diphenylcyclopropenone sensitization with weekly scalp DPC. TCRdb reprocessed the RACE reads with MiXCR, giving one entry per CDR3 protein. Of 85,000 to 130,000 distinct CDR3 sequences detected, approximately 12% appear once; the ten largest clones hold around 1.5%. Germline lookup yields CDR1 SGHTA and CDR2 FQGNSA. The CDR3 contains 12 residues. With 6 bases removed from V and 5 bases from J, the gap between germline ends came to 8 bases. The sequence came from a woman aged 50 to 60 with alopecia areata. Some clones in this sample may be carry-over from other donors' samples. The source was whole blood, collected in connection with sensitization to the hapten diphenylcyclopropenone (DPC). The chain is built from TRBV7-2 and TRBJ2-1; no reliable D call. DNA of the CDR3: TGTGCCAGCAGGTTGATGGACAATGAGCAGTTCTTC. Its protein is CASRLMDNEQFF.